This T cell receptor beta chain was captured by sequencing in a study of shared clonotypes between healthy human individuals. The study, taken as a whole, reports: It was observed that 5% to 6.5% of naive CD4 clonotypes were shared across a few donors.

Remarks on this clone: The antigen is unknown.

CDR1 and CDR2 (germline): SGHTA, FQGNSA. The CDR3 contains 13 residues. Trimming shortened V by 1 base and J by 5 bases, and 6 bases separated the two germline ends. The protocol was immunoSEQ multiplex PCR, while the TCRdb copy is restricted to in-frame clones and leaves out a portion. The sample has about a million clones, more than 75% seen once. Material for sequencing was memory CD4+ T cells sorted from blood. Subset reported: CD45RA-negative fraction. This rearrangement joins TRBV7-2 to TRBJ1-5; D not certain. The sequence was obtained from a man younger than 35 in good health. CDR3 loop: CASSLGWDQPQHF. CDR3 in DNA: TGTGCCAGCAGCTTAGGTTGGGATCAGCCCCAGCATTTT.